This T cell receptor (beta chain) was observed in a study of T cell responses to AZD1222 COVID-19 vaccine. The germline V gene has CDR1 SQVTM and CDR2 ANQGSEA. V lost 3 bases and J lost 6, with 13 bases in between. This CDR3 spans 13 amino acids. Study-wide results and caveats: Dominant at 160-218 and 743-854, vaccine-associated CD4 TCRs also spanned spike. In a largely white British group with more females than males, clonal diversity was possibly underestimated. Spike-specific TCR breadth and depth grew following two AZD1222 doses. As reported, nearly half of all spike-specific TCRs target variant regions that are unmutated.

Data came from immunoSEQ multiplex PCR; TCRdb stores just in-frame clones and leaves some out. Of 160,000 or so clones in the sample, around 87% were seen once. Worth noting for this clone: The antigen is not known.

The clonotype was recovered from an adult who received the AZD1222 COVID-19 vaccine. The chain recombines TRBV29-1 with TRBJ2-3, with D possibly TRBD1 on 7 matching bases. Material: peripheral blood, obtained 28 days after the second AZD1222 dose. CDR3 protein: CSVDRGALDTQYF. The CDR3 DNA reads TGCAGCGTTGACAGGGGGGCATTGGATACGCAGTATTTT.